This is a list of T cell receptor beta chains from one sample in a study of CD8+ T cells in alopecia areata. The table came from immunoSEQ multiplex PCR; TCRdb's copy has only in-frame clones and leaves some out. The sample has some 120,000 clones, over 55% seen once. Sequenced material: CD4+ T cells sorted from blood, taken at week 4, from a patient treated with tofacitinib. Every receptor here comes from a human donor with alopecia areata. CDR3s include the opening cysteine and the closing phenylalanine or tryptophan. D genes are given only for firm matches. Size tells how often a clone was seen (once, few, many) or the class of an expanded clone, and some rows leave it out.

D gene: -; J gene: TRBJ2-6; V gene: TRBV7-8; clone size: -; CDR3 DNA: TGTGCCAGCAGCTTGTTGTGGGTCACAGGGGCCAACGTCCTGACTTTC; CDR3 protein: CASSLLWVTGANVLTF
D gene: TRBD2; J gene: TRBJ2-1; V gene: TRBV2; clone size: -; CDR3 DNA: TGTGCCAGCTTATGGGGAATAGCGGGGGGCCGGTTCTTC; CDR3 protein: CASLWGIAGGRFF
D gene: TRBD1; J gene: TRBJ1-1; V gene: TRBV27; clone size: -; CDR3 DNA: TGTGCCAGCAGTTTAAGGGGGCCGAGGGGGACTGAAGCTTTCTTT; CDR3 protein: CASSLRGPRGTEAFF
D gene: -; J gene: TRBJ2-7; V gene: TRBV29-1; clone size: -; CDR3 DNA: TGCAGCGTTTTTAACTCTACCCGCTCCTACGAGCAGTACTTC; CDR3 protein: CSVFNSTRSYEQYF
D gene: -; J gene: TRBJ2-7; V gene: TRBV15; clone size: -; CDR3 DNA: TGTGCCACCAGCAGAGATCAAAACGAGCAGTACTTC; CDR3 protein: CATSRDQNEQYF
D gene: TRBD1; J gene: TRBJ2-2; V gene: TRBV7-9; clone size: -; CDR3 DNA: TGTGCCAGCAGCTTGGGACAGCCGAACACCGGGGAGCTGTTTTTT; CDR3 protein: CASSLGQPNTGELFF
D gene: TRBD1; J gene: TRBJ1-5; V gene: TRBV30; clone size: -; CDR3 DNA: TGTGCCTGGGAGCCGGGGACAGGCCTCAATCAGCCCCAGCATTTT; CDR3 protein: CAWEPGTGLNQPQHF
D gene: -; J gene: TRBJ2-3; V gene: TRBV2; clone size: once; CDR3 DNA: TGTGCCACCCACAAAAACAGGGCACGCGGCACAGATACGCAGTATTTT; CDR3 protein: CATHKNRARGTDTQYF
D gene: TRBD1; J gene: TRBJ2-5; V gene: TRBV19; clone size: -; CDR3 DNA: TGTGCCAGTACCCAACAGGGGACAAGGATGGAGACCCAGTACTTC; CDR3 protein: CASTQQGTRMETQYF
D gene: -; J gene: TRBJ1-5; V gene: TRBV29-1; clone size: -; CDR3 DNA: TGCAGCGCCAGGGATAGCAATCAGCCCCAGCATTTT; CDR3 protein: CSARDSNQPQHF